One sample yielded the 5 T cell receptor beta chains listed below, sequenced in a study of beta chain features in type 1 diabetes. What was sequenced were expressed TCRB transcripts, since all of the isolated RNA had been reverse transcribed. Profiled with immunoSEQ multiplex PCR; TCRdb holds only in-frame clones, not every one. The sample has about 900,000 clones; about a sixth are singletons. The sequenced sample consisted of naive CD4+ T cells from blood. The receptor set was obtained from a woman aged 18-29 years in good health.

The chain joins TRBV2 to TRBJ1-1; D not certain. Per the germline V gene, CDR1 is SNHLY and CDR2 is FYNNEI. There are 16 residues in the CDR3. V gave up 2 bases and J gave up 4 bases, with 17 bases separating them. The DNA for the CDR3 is TGTGCCAGCAGTGAAAACTTTGGAGGCGCAATCACTGAAGCTTTCTTT. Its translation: CASSENFGGAITEAFF.

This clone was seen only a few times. This chain's CDR3 is CASRVSGNAYEQYF. The CDR3 nucleotides are TGTGCCAGCAGAGTTAGCGGGAACGCCTACGAGCAGTACTTC. The chain combines TRBV9 with TRBJ2-7; 8 bases are a match to TRBD2. The germline CDR1 and CDR2 sequences are SGDLS and YYNGEE. This CDR3 spans 14 amino acids. The junction had 6 bases not matched to a gene; V was cut back by 5 bases and J by 2 bases.

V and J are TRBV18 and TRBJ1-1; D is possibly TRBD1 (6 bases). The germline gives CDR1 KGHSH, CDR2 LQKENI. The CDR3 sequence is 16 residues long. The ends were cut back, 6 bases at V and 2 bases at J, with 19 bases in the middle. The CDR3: CASSPFDRTKNTEAFF. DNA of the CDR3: TGTGCCAGCTCCCCTTTCGACAGGACCAAAAACACTGAAGCTTTCTTT.

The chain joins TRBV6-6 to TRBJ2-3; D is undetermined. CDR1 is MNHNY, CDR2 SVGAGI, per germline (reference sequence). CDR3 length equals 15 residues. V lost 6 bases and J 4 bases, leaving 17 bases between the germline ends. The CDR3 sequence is CASRNTEYRADTQYF. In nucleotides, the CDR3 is TGTGCCAGCAGAAACACAGAGTACCGGGCAGATACGCAGTATTTT.

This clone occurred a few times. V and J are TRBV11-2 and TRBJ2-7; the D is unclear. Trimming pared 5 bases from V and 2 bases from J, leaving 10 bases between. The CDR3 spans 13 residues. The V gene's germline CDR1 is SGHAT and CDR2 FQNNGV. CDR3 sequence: CASSPHLTYEQYF. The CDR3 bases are TGTGCCAGCAGCCCCCACCTTACCTACGAGCAGTACTTC.